The 26 T cell receptor beta chains given below trace back to one sample, sequenced in a study of vaccination and CD4 T cells after COVID-19. Treatment described: 10-day PBMC culture with coronavirus spike peptide pools or control peptides (ViraFEST assay). Once obtained from cultured CD4+ T cells, the DNA was sequenced using the Oncomine TCR Beta short-read assay. Each CDR3 protein gets one entry after TCRdb re-called the PCR reads with MiXCR. The table lists about 8,300 distinct CDR3 sequences, around 70% of them singletons. Their antigens remain unidentified. Specimen: CD4+ T cells from blood, cultured in vitro. The receptors here all came from a human donor who had recovered from COVID-19.

This clonotype was detected a few times. The V and J genes are TRBV6-1 and TRBJ1-2; no firm D call. The V gene lost 1 base and the J gene lost 5 bases, with 14 bases spanning the gap. The germline V gene encodes CDR1 MNHNS and CDR2 SASEGT. This CDR3 contains 15 residues. DNA for the CDR3: TGTGCCAGCAGTGAAGGAAGGGCCCGCCCTTATGGCTACACCTTC. This sequence encodes CASSEGRARPYGYTF.

This rearrangement joins TRBV9 to TRBJ1-2; D is unresolved. The CDR3 length is 14 residues. Between the trimmed V and J ends, which lost 2 bases and 4 bases, there was a span of 12 bases. Germline V gives CDR1 SGDLS, CDR2 YYNGEE. The CDR3 DNA sequence: TGTGCCAGCAGCGTCACCTCAACGAGCTATGGCTACACCTTC. It yields the protein CASSVTSTSYGYTF.

The chain combines TRBV12-3 or TRBV12-4 with TRBJ1-6; a weak D match, TRBD1 (5 bases). This CDR3 has 13 residues. V lost 6 bases and J 11 bases, leaving 14 bases between the germline ends. The chain's CDR3 is CASSLLRGAPLHF. CDR3 nucleotide sequence: TGTGCCAGCAGCCTGCTTCGGGGGGCACCCCTCCACTTT.

This chain connects TRBV27 to TRBJ2-3; 9 bases fit TRBD2. V lost 2 bases, J lost 6 bases, and 6 bases stayed unmatched. This CDR3 is built from 15 residues. Germline assignment: CDR1 MNHEY and CDR2 SMNVEV (reference sequence). The CDR3 nucleotides read TGTGCCAGCAGTTTAGGCGGGGGGGCCGGGGATACGCAGTATTTT. Its protein product is CASSLGGGAGDTQYF.

This clonotype was observed a few times. The V call is TRBV7-3, the J call TRBJ1-2, with no clear D. The germline V gene encodes CDR1 SGHTA and CDR2 FQGTGA. The CDR3 loop spans 15 amino acids. Trimming left V 2 bases short and J 0 bases short, with 10 bases between. The CDR3 spells CASSLGRSSNYGYTF. DNA for the CDR3: TGTGCCAGCAGCTTAGGACGGAGCTCTAACTATGGCTACACCTTC. Looking up the rest from reference TRBV7-3 and TRBJ1-2 gives the full variable domain: GAGVSQTPSNKVTEKGKYVELRCDPISGHTALYWYRQSLGQGPEFLIYFQGTGAADDSGLPNDRFFAVRPEGSVSTLKIQRTERGDSAVYLCASSLGRSSNYGYTFGSGTRLTVV.

V usage is TRBV5-4 and J usage is TRBJ2-7; D possibly matches TRBD1 or TRBD2 (5 bases each). The CDR3 extends over 12 amino acids. Germline V lookup: CDR1 SGHNT, CDR2 YYREEE (reference sequence). Trimming removed 4 bases at V and 5 bases at J, with 10 bases between. CDR3 protein: CASSVRDHEQYF. The CDR3 DNA is TGTGCCAGCAGCGTCAGGGACCACGAGCAGTACTTC.

The V gene is TRBV10-3, the J gene TRBJ1-1, with D possibly matching TRBD1 (5 bases). Germline V gene sequence: CDR1 ENHRY, CDR2 SYGVKD. The CDR3 extends over 15 amino acids. Trimming pared 4 bases from V and 4 bases from J, leaving 16 bases between. In nucleotides, the CDR3 is TGTGCCATCAGTGGGGGGTACGGGAGGAGCACTGAAGCTTTCTTT. It encodes CAISGGYGRSTEAFF.

This chain uses TRBV6-1 with TRBJ2-3; D is uncertain. The CDR3 has 15 amino acids. Germline V CDR1 and CDR2: MNHNS, SASEGT. With 5 bases removed from V and 3 bases from J, the gap between germline ends came to 15 bases. In nucleotides, the CDR3 is TGTGCCAGCAGTCTCGACACGGTCGGGACAGATACGCAGTATTTT. It specifies CASSLDTVGTDTQYF.

V and J are TRBV6-1 and TRBJ1-5; D gene uncertain. This CDR3 has 12 amino acids. The V gene lost 6 bases and the J gene lost 3 bases, with 6 bases spanning the gap. CDR1 and CDR2 from the germline V gene are MNHNS and SASEGT. The CDR3 region has the DNA TGTGCCAGCAGACAGCTCAATCAGCCCCAGCATTTT. Translating it yields CASRQLNQPQHF.

The CDR3 spells CASTIQGANYGYTF. CDR3 sequence (DNA): TGTGCCAGTACCATACAGGGAGCTAACTATGGCTACACCTTC. V is TRBV19 and J is TRBJ1-2; D may be TRBD1 (6 bases). Germline loops: CDR1 LNHDA, CDR2 SQIVND (reference sequence). Between the trimmed V and J ends, which lost 7 bases and 0 bases, there was a span of 12 bases. CDR3 size: 14 residues.

This clonotype was detected a few times. V and J are TRBV19 and TRBJ1-5, with no clear D. Trimming stripped 1 base from V and 0 bases from J, with 13 bases between. The CDR3 spans 17 residues. Germline values: CDR1 LNHDA, CDR2 SQIVND (reference sequence). The CDR3 coding sequence is TGTGCCAGTAGTATAGTAGAAGCGGACTATAGCAATCAGCCCCAGCATTTT. This translates into CASSIVEADYSNQPQHF.

The chain recombines TRBV6-1 with TRBJ2-7, with D hard to call. CDR1 is MNHNS, CDR2 SASEGT, per germline. This CDR3 is 14 amino acids long. Trimming cost V 5 bases and J 4 bases, with 15 bases left between them. CDR3 sequence reads: CASSKTRTSYEQYF. The CDR3 region has the DNA TGTGCCAGCAGTAAGACCAGAACCTCTTACGAGCAGTACTTC.

This clonotype appeared a single time. The chain recombines TRBV20-1 with TRBJ2-3; tentatively, D is TRBD1 (5 bases). The CDR3 length is 14 residues. CDR1 DFQATT and CDR2 SNEGSKA come from the germline V gene (reference sequence). V lost 4 bases, J lost 0 bases, and 11 bases lay in between. The CDR3 sequence: CSANRGSSTDTQYF. The CDR3, as DNA: TGCAGTGCTAATAGGGGATCTAGCACAGATACGCAGTATTTT.

The chain links TRBV19 to TRBJ2-6; D could derive from TRBD1 or TRBD2 (6 bases each). The CDR3 consists of 18 residues. The germline V gene encodes CDR1 LNHDA and CDR2 SQIVND (reference sequence). With 3 bases removed from V and 1 base from J, the gap between germline ends came to 16 bases. The CDR3, as DNA: TGTGCCAGTAGTATCCCCACAGGGAGGAAATCTGGGGCCAACGTCCTGACTTTC. Amino acids: CASSIPTGRKSGANVLTF.

The chain couples TRBV20-1 to TRBJ1-2; 9 bases are shared with TRBD1. From germline, CDR1 is DFQATT and CDR2 SNEGSKA (reference sequence). The CDR3 length is 14 residues. Losses at the gene ends were 5 bases for V and 1 base for J; bases not matched to a gene: 5. This CDR3 is CSAWTGVFNYGYTF. CDR3 bases: TGCAGTGCTTGGACAGGGGTATTTAACTATGGCTACACCTTC.

The chain is built from TRBV7-8 and TRBJ1-5; D remains unclear. The CDR3 totals 15 residues. Germline values: CDR1 SGHVS, CDR2 FQNEAQ. The ends were cut back, 2 bases at V and 0 bases at J, with 8 bases in the middle. The CDR3 sequence is CASSLSQYSNQPQHF. The CDR3 region has the DNA TGTGCCAGCAGCTTAAGTCAGTATAGCAATCAGCCCCAGCATTTT.

The V call is TRBV9, the J call TRBJ1-5; 8 nucleotides agree with TRBD1. V shed 1 base, J shed 7 bases, and the junction held 10 bases outside the gene matches. This CDR3 region has 16 residues. Germline V CDR1 and CDR2: SGDLS, YYNGEE. As DNA, the CDR3 is TGTGCCAGCAGCGTAACCGGACAGGGAGGCGACCAGCCCCAGCATTTT. This sequence encodes CASSVTGQGGDQPQHF.

The CDR3 bases are TGCAGTGCTAGACCTCTTCCCACAGGTATGGTCTATAGCAATCAGCCCCAGCATTTT. This translates into CSARPLPTGMVYSNQPQHF. The chain couples TRBV20-1 to TRBJ1-5; a possible D gene is TRBD1 (5 bases). The V and J ends lost 2 bases and 0 bases respectively, with 23 bases between them. CDR3 size: 19 residues. Germline V gene lookup returns CDR1 DFQATT and CDR2 SNEGSKA (reference sequence).

This clonotype was seen a few times. The chain carries TRBV6-1 and TRBJ2-2; D is uncertain. V was trimmed by 3 bases and J by 5 bases, leaving 10 bases between them. The CDR3 extends over 14 amino acids. Germline V lookup: CDR1 MNHNS, CDR2 SASEGT. The CDR3 loop reads CASSENKWTGELFF. The CDR3 bases are TGTGCCAGCAGTGAGAATAAGTGGACCGGGGAGCTGTTTTTT.

The gene calls are TRBV7-2 and TRBJ2-7, with 8 bases lining up with TRBD1. This CDR3 has 15 amino acids. V trimming: 4 bases; J trimming: 2 bases; junction bases outside the gene matches: 7. Germline V gives CDR1 SGHTA, CDR2 FQGNSA. In DNA, the CDR3 is TGTGCCAGCAGCTCAGGGGGCGCGGGTCCCTACGAGCAGTACTTC. Its translation: CASSSGGAGPYEQYF.

The chain carries TRBV7-3 and TRBJ2-3; 9 bases fit TRBD2. The germline V gene encodes CDR1 SGHTA and CDR2 FQGTGA. Germline trimming cut 2 bases from V and 3 bases from J; bases unmatched to any gene: 3. The CDR3 consists of 15 residues. CDR3 coding DNA: TGTGCCAGCAGCTTAGCGGGGGGGCGGACAGATACGCAGTATTTT. It translates to CASSLAGGRTDTQYF.

The chain has TRBV6-2 or TRBV6-3 and TRBJ1-6; D is perhaps TRBD1 (5 bases). The V gene lost 7 bases and the J gene lost 6 bases, with 22 bases spanning the gap. There are 17 residues in the CDR3. Germline CDR1 MNHEY, CDR2 SVGEGT. The CDR3 DNA follows: TGTGCCAGCACCAATAAGGAGTGGGGACGTCTTAATTCACCCCTCCACTTT. Amino acids: CASTNKEWGRLNSPLHF.

CDR3 amino acids: CASSYSPGLMGYEQYF. For the CDR3, the DNA is TGTGCCAGCAGCTACTCCCCAGGGTTGATGGGATACGAGCAGTACTTC. The chain couples TRBV5-6 to TRBJ2-7, with D tentatively TRBD1 (5 bases). This CDR3 is built from 16 residues. Trimming took 3 bases from V and 4 from J, leaving 20 bases between them. Germline V CDR1 and CDR2: SGHDT, YYEEEE.

The genes are TRBV5-1 and TRBJ1-2; possible D gene TRBD1, 5 bases. Trimming cost V 4 bases and J 2 bases, with 18 bases left between them. The CDR3 is 16 residues long. The germline CDR1 and CDR2 sequences are SGHRS and YFSETQ. The CDR3, as DNA: TGCGCCAGCAGCCCTAACCCGGGGCAAGTAAACTATGGCTACACCTTC. Residues: CASSPNPGQVNYGYTF.

The CDR3 reads CASSLMTGAYGYTF. As DNA, the CDR3 is TGTGCCAGCAGCTTAATGACAGGGGCCTATGGCTACACCTTC. This chain connects TRBV7-2 to TRBJ1-2, with TRBD1 matching 8 bases. Germline loops: CDR1 SGHTA, CDR2 FQGNSA. The J segment lost 4 bases and the V segment lost 2 bases, leaving 3 bases of the junction unmatched. The CDR3 loop spans 14 amino acids.

This rearrangement joins TRBV27 to TRBJ1-2; D not certain. The CDR3 is 13 residues long. Germline V CDR1 and CDR2: MNHEY, SMNVEV (reference sequence). The ends were cut back, 5 bases at V and 3 bases at J, with 10 bases in the middle. CDR3 residues: CASSRSLYYGYTF. The CDR3 DNA follows: TGTGCCAGCAGTAGAAGCCTGTACTATGGCTACACCTTC.